This T cell receptor beta chain was sequenced for a study of breast tumors, draining lymph nodes, adjacent tissues. Study-wide results and limits: Luminal-like breast cancer showed significantly greater tumor-nontumor repertoire similarity than basal-like breast cancer did. The data were judged consistent with most tumor T cells coming from lymph node and expanding in tumor. Tumor TCR diversity was below lymph nodes but above nontumor tissue. That most tumor T cells come from lymph nodes remained unproven.

This clonotype has at least ten counts. What it recognizes is unknown. Samples came from axillary lymph nodes draining the breast cancer. The CDR3 consists of 14 residues. V lost 1 base, J lost 8 bases, and 12 bases lay in between. TCRdb re-derived calls from the multiplex PCR reads in MiXCR, one entry per CDR3 protein. The profile covers about 200,000 distinct CDR3 sequences, with 30% to 40% appearing a single time and around 4.5% taken by the ten largest. Sequencing used axillary lymph node tissue. This receptor was obtained from a female donor with breast cancer. Some clones in this sample may be carry-over from other donors' samples. The chain uses TRBV12-3 or TRBV12-4 and TRBJ1-3, with D perhaps TRBD1 (5 bases). The CDR3, as DNA: TGTGCCAGCAGTTTAGGGGGCCCTCGAGACACCATATATTTT. Translating gives CASSLGGPRDTIYF.